This entry concerns a single T cell receptor beta chain. The CDR3 has 15 residues. The J segment lost 14 bases and the V segment lost 1 base, leaving 13 bases of the junction unmatched. Germline CDR1 and CDR2: MGHRA and YSYEKL. This sample stems from a study of blood T cells in healthy people across ages. Overall study context: Template switching captured about one barcoded beta molecule per two T cells.

Every sample gave at least 5 micrograms of total RNA when it was extracted. Sample-barcoded 5' priming and a J-beta primer mix drove a second PCR of about 7 to 11 cycles. With 12 random nucleotides, a template-switch adaptor tagged each individual cDNA molecule. TCRdb called the 5' RACE reads again in MiXCR, with one record for every CDR3 protein. In the table there are roughly 800,000 distinct CDR3 sequences, roughly 50% of which are singletons. The sample comprised blood. V gene TRBV4-1 combines with J gene TRBJ2-1; 8 positions match TRBD2. The sequence derives from a man younger than 45 in good health. CDR3 DNA sequence: TGCGCCAGCAGCCAAGTAGCGAGCGGGGGTATTAGCGAGTTCTTC. Amino acids: CASSQVASGGISEFF.